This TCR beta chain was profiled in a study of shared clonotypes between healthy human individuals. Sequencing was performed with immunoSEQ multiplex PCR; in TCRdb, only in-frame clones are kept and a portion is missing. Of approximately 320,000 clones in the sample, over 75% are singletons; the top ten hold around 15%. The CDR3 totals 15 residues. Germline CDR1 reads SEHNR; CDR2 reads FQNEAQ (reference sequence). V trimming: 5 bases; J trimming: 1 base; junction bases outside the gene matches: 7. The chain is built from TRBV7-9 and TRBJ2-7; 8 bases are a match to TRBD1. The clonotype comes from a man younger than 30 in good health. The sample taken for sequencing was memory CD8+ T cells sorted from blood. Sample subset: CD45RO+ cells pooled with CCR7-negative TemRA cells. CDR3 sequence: CASSADRGFSYEQYF. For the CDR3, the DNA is TGTGCCAGCAGCGCCGACAGGGGCTTTTCCTACGAGCAGTACTTC. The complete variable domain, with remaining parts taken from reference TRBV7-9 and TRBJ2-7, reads DTGVSQNPRHKITKRGQNVTFRCDPISEHNRLYWYRQTLGQGPEFLTYFQNEAQLEKSRLLSDRFSAERPKGSFSTLEIQRTEQGDSAMYLCASSADRGFSYEQYFGPGTRLTVT.